These 29 T cell receptor beta chains came from one sample sequenced in a study of T cells in Graves' hyperthyroidism and ophthalmopathy. Researchers amplified the TCR beta CDR3 regions from RNA transcripts. HTBI primers were the set used in a first-round RT-PCR of the TCR CDR3. MiXCR, run by TCRdb on the multiplex PCR reads, gives a single entry per CDR3 protein. The sample yields around 200,000 distinct CDR3 sequences, around 20% seen once. Input material: blood. All receptors come from a man aged 35-49 years with Graves' hyperthyroidism.

This clonotype was found many times. The chain has TRBV30 and TRBJ1-5; D is possibly TRBD1 (5 bases). The CDR3 extends over 15 amino acids. CDR1 is GTSNPN and CDR2 is SVGIG in the germline V gene (reference sequence). V shed 2 bases and J shed 1 base, with 12 bases lying between them. DNA for the CDR3: TGTGCCTGGAGTCAAAAGGGGTGGAGCAATCAGCCCCAGCATTTT. Amino acid sequence: CAWSQKGWSNQPQHF.

A word on this clonotype: This may arise from a read error, as a much more abundant clone is one base away. The V call is TRBV6-2 or TRBV6-3, the J call TRBJ1-1; no clear D gene. This CDR3 comprises 12 residues. CDR1 is MNHEY and CDR2 is SVGEGT in the germline V gene. In DNA, the CDR3 is TGTGCCAGCCGTCAAGGGAACACTGGAGCTTTCTTT. It specifies CASRQGNTGAFF.

This clonotype was picked up many times. V gene TRBV24-1 combines with J gene TRBJ2-1; D is unclear. V lost 2 bases and J 4 bases, leaving 8 bases between the germline ends. The V gene's germline CDR1 is KGHDR and CDR2 SFDVKD. The CDR3 sequence is 14 residues long. The CDR3 loop is CATSDSRRYNEQFF. The CDR3 bases are TGTGCCACCAGTGATTCAAGACGGTACAATGAGCAGTTCTTC.

This clonotype was observed a few times. The V gene is TRBV6-1, the J gene TRBJ1-2, with D perhaps TRBD1 (6 bases). V was trimmed by 7 bases and J by 4 bases, leaving 19 bases between them. Germline loops: CDR1 MNHNS, CDR2 SASEGT. This CDR3 has 15 residues. CDR3 in DNA: TGTGCCAGCAATCGGGGAGGGGGGCTCGGCTATGGCTACACCTTC. Protein product: CASNRGGGLGYGYTF.

Worth noting for this clonotype: Being one base from a much bigger clone, this may be a read error. The chain carries TRBV18 and TRBJ1-1, with 7 bases matching TRBD1. Losses at the gene ends were 5 bases for V and 2 bases for J; bases not matched to a gene: 5. This CDR3 has 14 amino acids. Germline CDR1 reads KGHSH; CDR2 reads LQKENI. This chain's CDR3 is CASSSDRHNTEAFF. Here the CDR3 DNA reads TGTGCCAGCTCATCGGACAGGCATAACACTGAAGCTTTCTTT.

This clonotype has only a few counts. The gene calls are TRBV29-1 and TRBJ1-2; perhaps TRBD1 as D (6 bases). CDR3 size: 13 residues. CDR1 and CDR2 from the germline V gene are SQVTM and ANQGSEA. V was pared by 4 bases and J by 4 bases, with 13 bases between. In DNA form, the CDR3 reads TGCAGCGTTGGAAAAAAACAGGGCTATGGCTACACCTTC. Protein sequence: CSVGKKQGYGYTF.

The chain's CDR3 is CASSTPRGSSVFEQYF. The DNA of the CDR3 is TGTGCCAGTAGTACTCCCCGGGGTAGCAGTGTATTCGAGCAGTACTTC. The rearrangement links TRBV19 to TRBJ2-7; D possibly corresponds to TRBD2 (5 bases). Deletions cut 4 bases from V and 6 bases from J, with 22 bases between. Germline values: CDR1 LNHDA, CDR2 SQIVND (reference sequence). CDR3 length: 16 residues.

This clonotype was detected only a few times. The chain couples TRBV9 to TRBJ2-7; maybe TRBD1 (5 bases). Trimming pared 0 bases from V and 6 bases from J, leaving 7 bases between. The CDR3 sequence is 12 residues long. Germline values: CDR1 SGDLS, CDR2 YYNGEE. CDR3 coding DNA: TGTGCCAGCAGCGTAGGGGGCGGCGAGCAGTACTTC. Its protein is CASSVGGGEQYF.

This clonotype has a count of ten or more. The chain carries TRBV5-1 and TRBJ1-1, with D perhaps TRBD1 (5 bases). CDR3 length: 16 residues. V lost 0 bases, J lost 0 bases, and 12 bases lay in between. In germline, CDR1 is SGHRS, CDR2 YFSETQ. In nucleotides, the CDR3 is TGCGCCAGCAGCTTGGCCGCGGGGACGGTGAACACTGAAGCTTTCTTT. The encoded protein is CASSLAAGTVNTEAFF. Supplemented by reference TRBV5-1 and TRBJ1-1, the full variable domain reads KAGVTQTPRYLIKTRGQQVTLSCSPISGHRSVSWYQQTPGQGLQFLFEYFSETQRNKGNFPGRFSGRQFSNSRSEMNVSTLELGDSALYLCASSLAAGTVNTEAFFGQGTRLTVV.

This clonotype was observed at least ten times. J is TRBJ1-1 and V is TRBV5-1, with 10 positions matching TRBD1. V was clipped by 0 bases and J by 2 bases; unmatched bases: 4. The V gene's germline CDR1 is SGHRS and CDR2 YFSETQ. There are 16 residues in the CDR3. The CDR3 DNA follows: TGCGCCAGCAGCTTGGTCCGGACAGGGGGAAACACTGAAGCTTTCTTT. It encodes CASSLVRTGGNTEAFF.

The chain employs TRBV20-1 and TRBJ2-3, with D perhaps being TRBD1 or TRBD2 (5 bases each). Trimming removed 1 base at V and 4 bases at J, with 15 bases between. CDR3 length: 15 amino acids. Germline CDR1 DFQATT, CDR2 SNEGSKA (reference sequence). Here the CDR3 reads CSARVGRPHSDTQYF. The CDR3 DNA reads as TGCAGTGCTAGAGTGGGACGGCCGCATTCAGATACGCAGTATTTT.

This clonotype was seen only a few times. The chain couples TRBV7-3 to TRBJ2-1; 7 bases match TRBD2. The J segment lost 2 bases and the V segment lost 5 bases, leaving 6 bases of the junction unmatched. This CDR3 contains 15 residues. Germline values: CDR1 SGHTA, CDR2 FQGTGA. In DNA form, the CDR3 reads TGTGCCAGCAGCGTCCTAGCGGAACCCTACAATGAGCAGTTCTTC. The encoded protein is CASSVLAEPYNEQFF.

This clonotype has only a few counts. The J gene is TRBJ2-3, the V gene TRBV29-1; D not certain. Per the germline V gene, CDR1 is SQVTM and CDR2 is ANQGSEA. The CDR3 spans 15 residues. V gave up 1 base and J gave up 5 bases, with 16 bases separating them. CDR3 DNA sequence: TGCAGCGTTGAAGGAGCTGGTCTCCTGGGAGATACGCAGTATTTT. Translation: CSVEGAGLLGDTQYF.

This clonotype was found many times. The gene calls are TRBV18 and TRBJ2-5, with D perhaps assigned TRBD1 or TRBD2 (5 bases each). Trimming removed 1 base from V and 2 bases from J, with 11 bases in between. Germline CDR1 and CDR2: KGHSH and LQKENI. The CDR3 extends over 15 amino acids. The CDR3 loop reads CASSPQTGQQETQYF. DNA for the CDR3: TGTGCCAGCTCACCACAGACGGGGCAACAAGAGACCCAGTACTTC. The whole variable domain, filled in from reference TRBV18 and TRBJ2-5, reads NAGVMQNPRHLVRRRGQEARLRCSPMKGHSHVYWYRQLPEEGLKFMVYLQKENIIDESGMPKERFSAEFPKEGPSILRIQQVVRGDSAAYFCASSPQTGQQETQYFGPGTRLLVL.

This clonotype was seen repeatedly, ten times or more. The chain combines TRBV18 with TRBJ2-7; possible D gene TRBD1, 6 bases. Per the germline V gene, CDR1 is KGHSH and CDR2 is LQKENI. The CDR3 length is 13 residues. V shed 9 bases and J shed 2 bases, with 14 bases lying between them. CDR3 nucleotides: TGTGCCAGTCAAACAGGGATCACCTACGAGCAGTACTTC. This gives the protein CASQTGITYEQYF. Complete variable domain (other parts from reference TRBV18 and TRBJ2-7): NAGVMQNPRHLVRRRGQEARLRCSPMKGHSHVYWYRQLPEEGLKFMVYLQKENIIDESGMPKERFSAEFPKEGPSILRIQQVVRGDSAAYFCASQTGITYEQYFGPGTRLTVT.

This chain uses TRBV27 with TRBJ2-1; 7 nucleotides line up with TRBD1. The ends lost 2 bases at V and 8 bases at J; junction bases unmatched: 9. The CDR3 consists of 15 residues. Germline CDR1 reads MNHEY; CDR2 reads SMNVEV (reference sequence). CDR3 bases: TGTGCCAGCAGTTTAGAGGTACAGGGGAGCCATGAGCAGTTCTTC. Translated, it gives CASSLEVQGSHEQFF.

This clonotype was picked up a small number of times. This chain joins TRBV18 and TRBJ1-5; no clear D gene. The CDR3 is made up of 17 amino acids. Germline values: CDR1 KGHSH, CDR2 LQKENI. Trimming took 0 bases from V and 1 from J, leaving 13 bases between them. The CDR3 sequence: CASSPPLGKGSNQPQHF. Written as DNA, the CDR3 is TGTGCCAGCTCACCACCTTTAGGGAAAGGAAGCAATCAGCCCCAGCATTTT.

This chain uses TRBV7-2 with TRBJ1-5, with D tentatively TRBD1 (6 bases). The CDR3 loop spans 13 amino acids. Between the trimmed V and J ends, which lost 1 base and 7 bases, there was a span of 8 bases. Germline V gene data show CDR1 as SGHTA and CDR2 as FQGNSA. The CDR3 DNA is TGTGCCAGCAGCTTAGAGGGGGGACAGCCCCAGCATTTT. Protein sequence: CASSLEGGQPQHF.

The table lists this clonotype with many counts. The V gene is TRBV27, the J gene TRBJ2-2, with D tentatively TRBD2 (5 bases). Germline CDR1 MNHEY, CDR2 SMNVEV (reference sequence). The CDR3 sequence is 15 residues long. The ends were cut back, 3 bases at V and 7 bases at J, with 15 bases in the middle. CDR3 DNA: TGTGCCAGCAGTTTGAGGCAAGGAGGAAGCGGGGAGCTGTTTTTT. Translated, it gives CASSLRQGGSGELFF.

The chain links TRBV7-9 to TRBJ2-2; weak D call: TRBD1 (6 bases). V lost 4 bases, J lost 4 bases, and 13 bases lay in between. Germline V gene data show CDR1 as SEHNR and CDR2 as FQNEAQ (reference sequence). The CDR3 extends over 15 amino acids. CDR3 loop: CASSSGQYPTGELFF. CDR3 coding DNA: TGTGCCAGCAGCTCCGGACAGTATCCCACCGGGGAGCTGTTTTTT. Drawing the rest from reference TRBV7-9 and TRBJ2-2, the complete variable domain is DTGVSQNPRHKITKRGQNVTFRCDPISEHNRLYWYRQTLGQGPEFLTYFQNEAQLEKSRLLSDRFSAERPKGSFSTLEIQRTEQGDSAMYLCASSSGQYPTGELFFGEGSRLTVL.

This clonotype was seen many times. The chain employs TRBV7-9 and TRBJ1-6, with a possible D match to TRBD1 (5 bases). The CDR3 sequence is 13 residues long. V gave up 5 bases and J gave up 12 bases, with 14 bases separating them. Per the germline V gene, CDR1 is SEHNR and CDR2 is FQNEAQ (reference sequence). The DNA of the CDR3 is TGTGCCAGCAGCGGACGGGGGAGGGGACCCCTCCACTTT. Protein sequence: CASSGRGRGPLHF.

The CDR3 coding sequence is TGTGCCAGCATTAGGAGAGAAGGAGCCGGGGAGCTGTTTTTT. Its protein product is CASIRREGAGELFF. The chain employs TRBV6-2 or TRBV6-3 and TRBJ2-2, with D unclear. The length of the CDR3 is 14 residues. The germline CDR1 and CDR2 sequences are MNHEY and SVGEGT. Trimming cost V 7 bases and J 6 bases, with 15 bases left between them.

This clonotype has a count of ten or more. The chain uses TRBV28 and TRBJ2-4; 7 bases are a match to TRBD1. The CDR3 length is 14 residues. Germline CDR1 MDHEN, CDR2 SYDVKM. After removal of 5 bases from V and 9 bases from J, the junction contained 10 bases not matched to a gene. This CDR3 is CASSAQGQKGIQYF. The CDR3 DNA follows: TGTGCCAGCAGTGCACAGGGGCAAAAGGGCATTCAGTACTTC. Looking up the rest from reference TRBV28 and TRBJ2-4 gives the full variable domain: DVKVTQSSRYLVKRTGEKVFLECVQDMDHENMFWYRQDPGLGLRLIYFSYDVKMKEKGDIPEGYSVSREKKERFSLILESASTNQTSMYLCASSAQGQKGIQYFGAGTRLSVL.

Many counts were recorded for this clonotype. This sequence joins TRBV28 and TRBJ2-1; 13 bases match TRBD2. Per germline, CDR1 MDHEN and CDR2 SYDVKM. After removal of 6 bases from V and 5 bases from J, the junction contained 7 bases not matched to a gene. The CDR3 runs to 16 residues. The CDR3 region is CASSRRLAGGNNEQFF. In DNA, the CDR3 is TGTGCCAGCAGCCGACGACTAGCGGGGGGTAACAATGAGCAGTTCTTC.

The sample holds many counts of this clonotype. V and J are TRBV14 and TRBJ2-1; D remains unclear. Trimming left V 1 base short and J 7 bases short, with 5 bases between. The germline V gene encodes CDR1 SGHDN and CDR2 FVKESK. The CDR3 consists of 12 residues. This CDR3 reads CASSQALNEQFF. As DNA, the CDR3 is TGTGCCAGCAGCCAAGCGCTAAATGAGCAGTTCTTC.

This chain links TRBV3-1 with TRBJ2-7, with D maybe TRBD2 (6 bases). Germline assignment: CDR1 LGHDT and CDR2 YNNKEL (reference sequence). The CDR3 extends over 16 amino acids. The V and J ends lost 1 base and 1 base respectively, with 14 bases between them. Written as DNA, the CDR3 is TGTGCCAGCAGCCAAGTTCCAGGGACTGGATCCTACGAGCAGTACTTC. It codes for CASSQVPGTGSYEQYF.

J is TRBJ1-5 and V is TRBV24-1, with D possibly being TRBD1 (6 bases). The CDR3 has 14 amino acids. The germline V and J ends were trimmed by 12 bases and 3 bases, with 17 bases remaining between them. Looked up from germline, CDR1 is KGHDR and CDR2 is SFDVKD. The DNA for the CDR3 is TGTGCCTCCTCTTTGGGGGGCCCCAATCAGCCCCAGCATTTT. Amino acid sequence: CASSLGGPNQPQHF.

This clonotype was observed at least ten times. The V gene is TRBV20-1, the J gene TRBJ2-1; D possibly corresponds to TRBD2 (6 bases). The CDR3 length is 14 residues. The germline V and J ends were trimmed by 3 bases and 7 bases, with 16 bases remaining between them. The germline CDR1 and CDR2 sequences are DFQATT and SNEGSKA (reference sequence). Here the CDR3 DNA reads TGCAGTGCTAGGGATAGCGGTGGGGTTAATGAGCAGTTCTTC. Protein: CSARDSGGVNEQFF.

The genes are TRBV24-1 and TRBJ2-2; D gene unclear. The CDR3 extends over 12 amino acids. V shed 12 bases and J shed 3 bases, with 10 bases lying between them. Germline V gives CDR1 KGHDR, CDR2 SFDVKD. The CDR3 DNA is TGTGCCGCGCAGGAAGACACCGGGGAGCTGTTTTTT. It is translated as CAAQEDTGELFF.